This T cell receptor (beta chain) was obtained from a study of control samples from healthy donors and cancer patients. Produced via immunoSEQ multiplex PCR; TCRdb's table is partial and in-frame only. The sample includes approximately 120,000 clones, approximately 84% of them seen just once. This clone was observed a handful of times. The CDR3 is 16 residues long. V lost 3 bases, J lost 1 base, and 13 bases lay in between. Germline V gene data show CDR1 as ENHRY and CDR2 as SYGVKD. This chain links TRBV10-3 with TRBJ1-5; D may be TRBD1 (6 bases). The sequencing input was blood. The clonotype was recovered from a man younger than 35 in good health. This CDR3 is CAISEPRGSSNQPQHF. DNA of the CDR3: TGTGCCATCAGTGAACCCAGGGGTTCGAGCAATCAGCCCCAGCATTTT.